This T cell receptor (beta chain) comes out of a study of T cells expressing NK-cell markers. The overall study: Repertoire data for TCR beta were derived from sorted T cells (CD3+CD56+NKG2C+, CD3+CD56+NKG2C- and CD3+CD56-NKG2C+).

From germline, CDR1 is KGHDR and CDR2 SFDVKD. This CDR3 is built from 14 residues. TCRdb re-called the 5' RACE reads; every CDR3 protein appears as one record, without DNA. The ten most abundant clones cover about 11% of a sample with about 370,000 distinct CDR3 sequences. The sequenced sample was blood T cells: a sorted CD56 or NKG2C T cell subset, CD4+ or CD8+ T cells, or bulk PBMC T cells (not recorded which). The chain combines TRBV24-1 with TRBJ1-3; TCRdb gives TRBD1 as the D gene, but with no DNA this cannot be confirmed. The receptor's source is a woman in her fifties or sixties in good health. CDR3 in amino acids: CATSDAGTGNTIYF.